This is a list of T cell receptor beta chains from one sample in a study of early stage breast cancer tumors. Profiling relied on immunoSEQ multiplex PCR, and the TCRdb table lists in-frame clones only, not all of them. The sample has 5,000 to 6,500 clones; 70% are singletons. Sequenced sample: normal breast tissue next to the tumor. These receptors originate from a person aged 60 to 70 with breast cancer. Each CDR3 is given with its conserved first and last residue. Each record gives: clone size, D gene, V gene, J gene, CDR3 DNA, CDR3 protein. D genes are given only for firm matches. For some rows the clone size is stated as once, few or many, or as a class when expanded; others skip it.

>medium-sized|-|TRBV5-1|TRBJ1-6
TGCGCCAGCAGCTTGGGCAGATCCTATAATTCACCCCTCCACTTT
CASSLGRSYNSPLHF
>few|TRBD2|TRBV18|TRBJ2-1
TGTGCCAGCTCACCAGGGCAGCGGGAGAAGGGGCAGTTCTTC
CASSPGQREKGQFF
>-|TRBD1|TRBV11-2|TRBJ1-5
TGTGCCAGCGCGCAGGGGGCAAATCAGCCCCAGCATTTT
CASAQGANQPQHF
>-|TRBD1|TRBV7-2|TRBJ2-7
TGTGCCAGCAGCGCGGTCAGGGGGTACGAGCAGTACTTC
CASSAVRGYEQYF
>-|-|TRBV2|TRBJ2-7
TGTGCCAGCATGTCTGGCTTTAGCTCCTACGAGCAGTACTTC
CASMSGFSSYEQYF
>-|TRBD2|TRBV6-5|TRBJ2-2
TGTGCCAGCAGCTACGGACTAGCCGTTAACACCGGGGAGCTGTTTTTT
CASSYGLAVNTGELFF
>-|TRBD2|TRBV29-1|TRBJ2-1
TGCGGGTACTCGGGACTAGCGGGGGGAGTGGAGCAGTTCTTC
CGYSGLAGGVEQFF
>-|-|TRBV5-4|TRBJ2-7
TGTGCCAGCAGCTTAGATGGGGACGAGCAGTACTTC
CASSLDGDEQYF
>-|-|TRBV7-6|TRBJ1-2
TGTGCCAGCAGTCCGACAGCTTTTGATAGCTACACCTTC
CASSPTAFDSYTF
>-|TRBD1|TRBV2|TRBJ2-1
TGTGCCAGCAGCGAGGACAGGGGGCAAGGGTATGAGCAGTTCTTC
CASSEDRGQGYEQFF
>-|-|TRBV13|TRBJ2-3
TGTGCCAGCAGCTTAGACACCCGTAGTACGCAGTATTTT
CASSLDTRSTQYF
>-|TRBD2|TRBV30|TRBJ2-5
TGTGCCTGGAGTTTTTGGACTAGCGGGGGGCGGGAGACCCAGTACTTC
CAWSFWTSGGRETQYF
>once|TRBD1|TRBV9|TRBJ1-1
TGTGCCAGCAGCGCCGGGGACAGGGGAAATTTTGAAGCTTTCTTT
CASSAGDRGNFEAFF
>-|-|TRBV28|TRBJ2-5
TGTGCCAGCAGTTTCAACACAGGGTACAGATTCCAAGAGACCCAGTACTTC
CASSFNTGYRFQETQYF
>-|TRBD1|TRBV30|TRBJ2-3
TGTGCCTGGAGTGTGGCGTGGGTAGGGGGCCGCACAGATACGCAGTATTTT
CAWSVAWVGGRTDTQYF
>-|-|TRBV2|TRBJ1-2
TGTGCCAGCAGTGTTATCAGGTCTGGCTACACCTTC
CASSVIRSGYTF
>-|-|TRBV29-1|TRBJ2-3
TGCAGCGTAGCTCCTCAACGTCGCACAGATACGCAGTATTTT
CSVAPQRRTDTQYF
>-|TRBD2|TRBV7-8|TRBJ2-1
TGTGCCAGCAGCTTACTAACTAGCGGGAGTAGGGAGCAGTTCTTC
CASSLLTSGSREQFF
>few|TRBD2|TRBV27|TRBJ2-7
TGTGCCAGCAGTTTGGCTAGCGGTCCCTACGAGCAGTACTTC
CASSLASGPYEQYF
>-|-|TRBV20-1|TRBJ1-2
TGCAGTGCTAGAGGGGGGCATGGCTACACCTTC
CSARGGHGYTF
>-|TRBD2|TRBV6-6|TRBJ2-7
TGTGCCAGCAGCACAACTAGCGGCCGGAGGGACGAGCAGTACTTC
CASSTTSGRRDEQYF
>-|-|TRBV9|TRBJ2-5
TGTGCCAGCGGATTGGGGGCGAGGGTAGAGACCCAGTACTTC
CASGLGARVETQYF
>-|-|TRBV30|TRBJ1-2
TGTGCCTGGAGTGTGTATTTAGGATCTGGCTACACCTTC
CAWSVYLGSGYTF
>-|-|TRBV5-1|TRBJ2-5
TGCGCCAGCCGTACAGGGACGGAGACCCAGTACTTC
CASRTGTETQYF
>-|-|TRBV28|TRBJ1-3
TGTGCCAGCAGTCCTCATGACAAGAGTGGAAACACCATATATTTT
CASSPHDKSGNTIYF
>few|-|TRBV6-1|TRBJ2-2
TGTGCCAGCGCATTCTTGGGGAACACCGGGGAGCTGTTTTTT
CASAFLGNTGELFF
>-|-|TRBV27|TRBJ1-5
TGTGCCAGCAGTCCAGGGGTAATTCAGCCCCAGCATTTT
CASSPGVIQPQHF
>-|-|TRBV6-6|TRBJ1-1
TGTGCCAGCAGTTGGGGGCCCCCTGGCACTGAAGCTTTCTTT
CASSWGPPGTEAFF
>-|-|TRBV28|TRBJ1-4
TGTGCCAGCAGCTCTCCCAGGGCAACTAATGAAAAACTGTTTTTT
CASSSPRATNEKLFF
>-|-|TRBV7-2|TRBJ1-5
TGTGCCAGCAGCTTACAGGCTTTGCAGCCCCAGCATTTT
CASSLQALQPQHF
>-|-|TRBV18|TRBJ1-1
TGTGCCAGCTCCCCCGCGAGGGGGGGCGCGGGGACTGAAGCTTTCTTT
CASSPARGGAGTEAFF
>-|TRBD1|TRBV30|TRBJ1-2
TGTGCCAGATTTCAGGGGGCGGGTGGCTACACCTTC
CARFQGAGGYTF
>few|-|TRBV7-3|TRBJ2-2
TGTGCCAGCAGCTTAAGTAGAGTGTCCGGGGAGCTGTTTTTT
CASSLSRVSGELFF
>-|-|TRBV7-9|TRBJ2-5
TGTGCCAGCAGCCCGCGGGCAATTCAAGAGACCCAGTACTTC
CASSPRAIQETQYF
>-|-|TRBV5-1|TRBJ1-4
TGCGCCAGCAGCTCGACAGGAGTTGGAGAAAAACTGTTTTTT
CASSSTGVGEKLFF
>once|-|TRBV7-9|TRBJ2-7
TGTGCCAGCAGCTTAGCCTCGGGACGCCCATACGAGCAGTACTTC
CASSLASGRPYEQYF
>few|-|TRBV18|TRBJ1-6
TGTGCCAGCTCACCAGACAGCGCGTATAATTCACCCCTCCACTTT
CASSPDSAYNSPLHF
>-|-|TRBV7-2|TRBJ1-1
TGTGCCAGCACCCCTCCTAACCCCGTTCTGGTCGGGGAAACTGAAGCTTTCTTT
CASTPPNPVLVGETEAFF
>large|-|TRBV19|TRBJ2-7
TGTGCCAGTAGTACCAGATCGGGAATGGAACAGTACTTC
CASSTRSGMEQYF
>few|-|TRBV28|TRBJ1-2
TGTGCCAGCCCCCGGCGGAGTCCCTATGGCTACACCTTC
CASPRRSPYGYTF
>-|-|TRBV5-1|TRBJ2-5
TGCGCCAGCAGCTTGGTTCCCTGGGAGACCCAGTACTTC
CASSLVPWETQYF
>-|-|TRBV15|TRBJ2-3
TGTGCCACCAGCAGGGATGTCTTTAGCACAGATACGCAGTATTTT
CATSRDVFSTDTQYF
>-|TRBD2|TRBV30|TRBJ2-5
TGTGCCTGGAGCGACGAAGGACTAGCGGGAGAGACCCAGTACTTC
CAWSDEGLAGETQYF
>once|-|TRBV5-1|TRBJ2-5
TGCGCCAGCAGCCCCAGTCGTGAGACCCAGTACTTC
CASSPSRETQYF
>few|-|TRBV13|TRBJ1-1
TGTGCCACCAAGGGGGACTACACTGAAGCTTTCTTT
CATKGDYTEAFF
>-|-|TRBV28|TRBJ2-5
TGTGCCAGCAGCTTCAGGGATTGGGGGACCCAGTACTTC
CASSFRDWGTQYF
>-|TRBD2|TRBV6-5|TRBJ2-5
TGTGCCAGCAGGGGACTAGCGGGGCAAGAGACCCAGTACTTC
CASRGLAGQETQYF
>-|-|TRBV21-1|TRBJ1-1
TGTGCCAGAAGAGGGCGTGGGGTAACGAACACTGAAGCTTTCTTT
CARRGRGVTNTEAFF
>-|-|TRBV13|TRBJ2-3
TGTGCCAGCAGGCGGGACTTAATATCAGATACGCAGTATTTT
CASRRDLISDTQYF
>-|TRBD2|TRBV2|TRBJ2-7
TGTGCCAGCAGTCCGGGACTAGCCTACGAGCAGTACTTC
CASSPGLAYEQYF
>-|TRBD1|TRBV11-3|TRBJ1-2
TGTGCCAGCAACCTAGGGACAGAGAACTATGGCTACACCTTC
CASNLGTENYGYTF
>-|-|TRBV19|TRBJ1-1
TGTGCCAGTAGTTGGTGGAACACTGAAGCTTTCTTT
CASSWWNTEAFF
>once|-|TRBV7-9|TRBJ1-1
TGTGCCAGCAGCTTACTTGGCGGACCAAACACTGAAGCTTTCTTT
CASSLLGGPNTEAFF
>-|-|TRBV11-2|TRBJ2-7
TGTGCCAGCAGCCCCGCCTACGAGCAGTACTTC
CASSPAYEQYF